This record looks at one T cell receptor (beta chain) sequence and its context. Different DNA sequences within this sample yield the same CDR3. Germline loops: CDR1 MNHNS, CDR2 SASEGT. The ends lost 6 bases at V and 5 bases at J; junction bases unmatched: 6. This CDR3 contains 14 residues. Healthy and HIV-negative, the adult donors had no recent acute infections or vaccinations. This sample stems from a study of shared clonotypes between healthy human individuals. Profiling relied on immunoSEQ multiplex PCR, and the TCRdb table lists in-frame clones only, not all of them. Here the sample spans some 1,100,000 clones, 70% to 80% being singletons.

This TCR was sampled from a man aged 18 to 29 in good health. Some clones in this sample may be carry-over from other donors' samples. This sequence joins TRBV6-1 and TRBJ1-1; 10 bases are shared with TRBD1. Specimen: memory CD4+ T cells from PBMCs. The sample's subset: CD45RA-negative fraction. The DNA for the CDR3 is TGTGCCAGCAGCGCAGGACAGGGGGGAACTGAAGCTTTCTTT. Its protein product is CASSAGQGGTEAFF.